This T cell receptor (beta chain) was captured in a study of cytomegalovirus exposure and HLA in healthy donors. PCR was performed using 60 Vbeta and 13 Jbeta primers. TCRdb keeps only in-frame clones here, not all; method: immunoSEQ multiplex PCR. The sample comprises 85,000 to 130,000 clones, roughly 70% of which are singletons, and 2.5% to 3% rests with the top ten. The CDR3 has 14 amino acids. The V end was cut by 7 bases, the J end by 0 bases, with 12 bases between. Germline-derived CDR1 and CDR2 are LNHNV and YYDKDF (reference sequence). This TCR was recovered from a male donor in good health and CMV-seropositive. The material sequenced was PBMCs. This chain joins TRBV15 and TRBJ1-1, with D unclear. CDR3 loop: CATKNNRMNTEAFF. The CDR3, as DNA: TGTGCCACCAAAAACAACCGCATGAACACTGAAGCTTTCTTT.